These 14 T cell receptor beta chains were all obtained from the same sample, sequenced in a study of CD8+ T cells in alopecia areata listed by TCRdb under 2018. Libraries came from the immunoSEQ multiplex PCR assay. To provide template for TCR sequencing, every sample had RNA extracted and reverse transcribed into cDNA. The table was pulled from immuneACCESS by TCRdb, which kept in-frame rearrangements only. Such tables lose some clones; where checked, under half of the loss comes from unresolved V genes, and the rest has no known cause. The table for this sample lists roughly 200,000 clones; around 58% of them were counted only once. Of the sample, roughly 12% falls within the top ten clones. The meaning of the sample's time point label: roughly 26 weeks on oral tofacitinib. The treatment or condition label of this sample denotes: oral pan-JAK inhibitor, 5-10 mg twice daily. Sequencing used CD8+ T cells sorted from blood, obtained at week 24, from a patient treated with tofacitinib. Receptors originate from a human donor with alopecia areata.

V usage is TRBV6-1 and J usage is TRBJ2-5, with D perhaps matching TRBD2 (5 bases). Germline V CDR1 and CDR2: MNHNS, SASEGT. V dropped 1 base and J dropped 5 bases, with 14 bases sitting between them. The CDR3 loop spans 15 amino acids. The CDR3 region is CASSEGRGVLETQYF. The CDR3, as DNA: TGTGCCAGCAGTGAAGGCCGGGGAGTTTTGGAGACCCAGTACTTC.

The chain employs TRBV9 and TRBJ1-2; TRBD1 matches 8 bases. V lost 0 bases, J lost 1 base, and 2 bases stayed unmatched. CDR1 and CDR2 (germline): SGDLS, YYNGEE. The CDR3 extends over 15 amino acids. CDR3: CASSVDGQGNYGYTF. The CDR3 DNA reads as TGTGCCAGCAGCGTAGACGGACAGGGTAACTATGGCTACACCTTC. The entire variable domain, with the rest obtained from reference TRBV9 and TRBJ1-2, is as follows: DSGVTQTPKHLITATGQRVTLRCSPRSGDLSVYWYQQSLDQGLQFLIQYYNGEERAKGNILERFSAQQFPDLHSELNLSSLELGDSALYFCASSVDGQGNYGYTFGSGTRLTVV.

The V call is TRBV7-2, the J call TRBJ2-1, with 7 bases aligning to TRBD2. The CDR3 extends over 12 amino acids. V shed 1 base, J shed 10 bases, and the junction held 1 base outside the gene matches. Germline CDR1 is SGHTA and CDR2 is FQGNSA. The DNA of the CDR3 is TGTGCCAGCAGCTTAGGCGGGGGAGAGCAGTTCTTC. It is translated as CASSLGGGEQFF.

This clone occurred a few times. V gene TRBV29-1 combines with J gene TRBJ1-2; D is perhaps TRBD1 (5 bases). V lost 7 bases and J 8 bases, leaving 20 bases between the germline ends. Germline V lookup: CDR1 SQVTM, CDR2 ANQGSEA. The CDR3 is made up of 13 amino acids. This chain's CDR3 is CSASDGAPLGYTF. The CDR3 DNA sequence: TGCAGCGCCTCGGACGGGGCCCCTTTGGGCTACACCTTC.

The chain joins TRBV5-6 to TRBJ2-7; 8 bases map to TRBD1. CDR3 size: 14 residues. Germline V gene sequence: CDR1 SGHDT, CDR2 YYEEEE. V was clipped by 5 bases and J by 6 bases; unmatched bases: 10. The CDR3 region is CASRYGQGSAEQYF. The CDR3 coding sequence is TGTGCCAGCAGGTACGGACAGGGCTCTGCCGAGCAGTACTTC. The complete variable domain, with remaining parts taken from reference TRBV5-6 and TRBJ2-7, reads DAGVTQSPTHLIKTRGQQVTLRCSPKSGHDTVSWYQQALGQGPQFIFQYYEEEERQRGNFPDRFSGHQFPNYSSELNVNALLLGDSALYLCASRYGQGSAEQYFGPGTRLTVT.

This clone was seen a handful of times. This chain uses TRBV7-9 with TRBJ1-2; D not resolved. Germline V lookup: CDR1 SEHNR, CDR2 FQNEAQ (reference sequence). Trimming stripped 7 bases from V and 0 bases from J, with 18 bases between. The CDR3 is 16 residues long. The CDR3 nucleotides read TGTGCCAGCACGCTAATCCGGGCGATCCCTAACTATGGCTACACCTTC. Translation: CASTLIRAIPNYGYTF.

V and J are TRBV9 and TRBJ1-2; no clear D gene. The V end was cut by 0 bases, the J end by 1 base, with 10 bases between. This CDR3 has 15 amino acids. The germline V gene has CDR1 SGDLS and CDR2 YYNGEE. The CDR3 DNA reads as TGTGCCAGCAGCGTAGACGACGTTTTTAACTATGGCTACACCTTC. Amino acids: CASSVDDVFNYGYTF. Based on the CDR3 plus reference TRBV9 and TRBJ1-2, the full variable domain is DSGVTQTPKHLITATGQRVTLRCSPRSGDLSVYWYQQSLDQGLQFLIQYYNGEERAKGNILERFSAQQFPDLHSELNLSSLELGDSALYFCASSVDDVFNYGYTFGSGTRLTVV.

This rearrangement joins TRBV27 to TRBJ1-4; no reliable D call. The CDR3 is 14 amino acids. Germline CDR1 is MNHEY and CDR2 is SMNVEV (reference sequence). V was shortened by 1 base and J by 7 bases, with 10 bases between the two germline ends. CDR3 loop: CASSLFRGGEKLFF. CDR3 bases: TGTGCCAGCAGTTTATTTCGTGGTGGTGAAAAACTGTTTTTT.

The V and J genes are TRBV7-9 and TRBJ2-5; D may be TRBD1 (6 bases). The CDR3 is made up of 16 amino acids. The germline V gene encodes CDR1 SEHNR and CDR2 FQNEAQ (reference sequence). Trimming pared 1 base from V and 4 bases from J, leaving 16 bases between. In nucleotides, the CDR3 is TGTGCCAGCAGCTTAGTCGACTTGCAGGGGTCAGAGACCCAGTACTTC. Protein: CASSLVDLQGSETQYF. Variable domain in full (rest from reference TRBV7-9 and TRBJ2-5): DTGVSQNPRHKITKRGQNVTFRCDPISEHNRLYWYRQTLGQGPEFLTYFQNEAQLEKSRLLSDRFSAERPKGSFSTLEIQRTEQGDSAMYLCASSLVDLQGSETQYFGPGTRLLVL.

This clone was seen a handful of times. This chain joins TRBV29-1 and TRBJ2-3; D is unclear. CDR3 size: 12 residues. The V and J ends lost 0 bases and 9 bases respectively, with 10 bases between them. The germline V gene has CDR1 SQVTM and CDR2 ANQGSEA. CDR3 DNA sequence: TGCAGCGTTGAAGATTCACCTTACACGCAGTATTTT. This gives the protein CSVEDSPYTQYF.

The rearrangement joins TRBV7-9 to TRBJ2-5; tentatively, D is TRBD1 or TRBD2 (5 bases each). The CDR3 loop spans 14 amino acids. Germline V lookup: CDR1 SEHNR, CDR2 FQNEAQ (reference sequence). V lost 7 bases, J lost 4 bases, and 16 bases lay in between. CDR3 protein: CASTAEGRRETQYF. CDR3 coding DNA: TGTGCCAGCACCGCCGAGGGGCGGAGAGAGACCCAGTACTTC.

The chain joins TRBV25-1 to TRBJ2-5, with a weak D call TRBD2 (5 bases). The CDR3 length is 13 residues. Germline V gives CDR1 MGHDK, CDR2 SYGVNS. Trimming removed 4 bases from V and 4 bases from J, with 10 bases in between. The CDR3 DNA reads TGTGCCAGCAGTGTCGGGGTCCGAGAGACCCAGTACTTC. Protein sequence: CASSVGVRETQYF.

The chain recombines TRBV30 with TRBJ2-7; a weak D match, TRBD2 (5 bases). CDR3 size: 12 residues. V was pared by 3 bases and J by 2 bases, with 8 bases between. Per germline, CDR1 GTSNPN and CDR2 SVGIG (reference sequence). CDR3 bases: TGTGCCTGGAGGGAGACTACCTACGAGCAGTACTTC. Protein product: CAWRETTYEQYF.

V usage is TRBV2 and J usage is TRBJ2-2; D might be TRBD1 (5 bases). V gave up 6 bases and J gave up 3 bases, with 8 bases separating them. The CDR3 is 13 amino acids. Germline loops: CDR1 SNHLY, CDR2 FYNNEI. CDR3 loop: CASRGRYTGELFF. DNA of the CDR3: TGTGCCAGCAGGGGGCGTTACACCGGGGAGCTGTTTTTT.